Sequencing of this T cell receptor (beta chain) was carried out in a study of regulatory T cells in long-lasting Graves disease. Time point in this sample: newly diagnosed GD, antithyroid drugs for less than 3 months. Preparation of the TCR library used RNA extracted from PBMCs. This clonotype was recorded a few times. Building of the TCR beta libraries involved iRepertoire HTBI primers and Arm-PCR of CDR3 regions. Using its own MiXCR run on the multiplex PCR reads, TCRdb lists one record per CDR3 protein. In the table there are about 400,000 distinct CDR3 sequences, roughly 15% of which are singletons. This CDR3 spans 17 amino acids. The V gene lost 1 base and the J gene lost 4 bases, with 19 bases spanning the gap. Germline V lookup: CDR1 LNHDA, CDR2 SQIVND (reference sequence). The same sample was also used in a study of T cells in Graves' hyperthyroidism and ophthalmopathy. Per that paper: The study based diagnoses on clinical symptoms, serum thyroxine and TRAb, thyroid ultrasound and orbital computed tomography. HTBI primers were used for first-round RT-PCR of the TCR CDR3.

This chain joins TRBV19 and TRBJ1-2; D is unresolved. The source of this sequence is a woman aged 18-29 years with Graves disease. Specimen: peripheral blood mononuclear cells (PBMCs), collected at new diagnosis, from a patient treated with antithyroid drugs. DNA of the CDR3: TGTGCCAGTAGTATAGTAGACCCTACAAAGTCGGGCTATGGCTACACCTTC. This sequence encodes CASSIVDPTKSGYGYTF.